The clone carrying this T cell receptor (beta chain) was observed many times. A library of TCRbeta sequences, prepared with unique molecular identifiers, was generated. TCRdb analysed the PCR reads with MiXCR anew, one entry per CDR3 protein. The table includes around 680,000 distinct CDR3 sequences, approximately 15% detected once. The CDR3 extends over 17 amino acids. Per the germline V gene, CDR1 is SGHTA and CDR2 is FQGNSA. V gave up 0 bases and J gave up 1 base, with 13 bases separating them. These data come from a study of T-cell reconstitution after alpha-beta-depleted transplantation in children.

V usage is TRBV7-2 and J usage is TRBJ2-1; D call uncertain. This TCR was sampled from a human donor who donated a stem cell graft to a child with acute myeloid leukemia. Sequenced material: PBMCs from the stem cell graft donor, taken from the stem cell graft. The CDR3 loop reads CASSLALWVESYNEQFF. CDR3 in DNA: TGTGCCAGCAGCTTAGCTTTATGGGTTGAGTCCTACAATGAGCAGTTCTTC.